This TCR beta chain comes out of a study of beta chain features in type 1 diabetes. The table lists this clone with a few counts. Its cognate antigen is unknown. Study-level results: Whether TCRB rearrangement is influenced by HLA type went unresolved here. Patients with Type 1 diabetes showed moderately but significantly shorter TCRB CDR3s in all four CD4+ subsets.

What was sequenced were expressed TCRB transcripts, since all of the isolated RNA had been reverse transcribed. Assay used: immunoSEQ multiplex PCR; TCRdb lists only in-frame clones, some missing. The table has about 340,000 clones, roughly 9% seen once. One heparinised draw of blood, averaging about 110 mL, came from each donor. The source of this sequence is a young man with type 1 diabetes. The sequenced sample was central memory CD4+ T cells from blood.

Here the CDR3 reads CASSQFGTSGGLGSYNEQFF. Written as DNA, the CDR3 is TGCGCCAGCAGCCAATTCGGGACTAGCGGGGGCCTGGGGTCCTACAATGAGCAGTTCTTC. This chain uses TRBV4-3 with TRBJ2-1; the match to TRBD2 covers 14 bases. The CDR3 consists of 20 residues. The V gene's germline CDR1 is LGHNA and CDR2 YSLEER. V gave up 2 bases and J gave up 1 base; unmatched junction bases: 10.